These T cell receptor beta chains were read from a single sample in a study of STAT5B mutations in CD4+ large granular lymphocyte leukemia. The table came from immunoSEQ multiplex PCR; TCRdb's copy has only in-frame clones and leaves some out. Here the sample spans under 25,000 clones, 74% being singletons. Sequenced sample: CD4+ T cells from blood buffy coats. The source of these receptors is a human donor in good health. Both conserved end residues are part of each CDR3. The D gene is left open where the match is weak. Clone size is not always given. Where it is, it says once, few, many or a class for expanded clones.

NA NA TRBJ1-3 TRBV7-2 TGTGCCAGCAGCTACGGGGGTCTCAATGGAAACACCATATATTTT CASSYGGLNGNTIYF
NA few TRBJ1-4 TRBV21-1 TGTGCCAGCAGCGCGTCGGGACAGGGGGCCTTCCGCAATGAAAAACTGTTTTTT CASSASGQGAFRNEKLFF
TRBD1 NA TRBJ2-1 TRBV5-1 TGCGCCAGCAGCCCCCAGCCGTTGGACAGGATCAACAATGAGCAGTTCTTC CASSPQPLDRINNEQFF
TRBD1 once TRBJ1-5 TRBV6-6 TGTGCCAGCACTCCCCCTACCCCGGGACAGGATGGTCCCCAGCATTTT CASTPPTPGQDGPQHF
NA NA TRBJ1-3 TRBV2 TGTGCCCCCAGAGTTAAGGACTCTGGAAACACCATATATTTT CAPRVKDSGNTIYF
NA NA TRBJ1-5 TRBV2 TGTGCCAGCAGTCGAGAGGGCAATCAGCCCCAGCATTTT CASSREGNQPQHF
NA NA TRBJ2-7 TRBV29-1 TGCAGCGTTGAAGATGGGGGCAGTTACGAGCAGTACTTC CSVEDGGSYEQYF
NA NA TRBJ1-2 TRBV7-3 TGTGCCAGCAGCTTATCAGGGAACGATGGCTACACCTTC CASSLSGNDGYTF
NA NA TRBJ2-7 TRBV30 TGTGCCTGGAGTGTATCGGTCTACGAGCAGTACTTC CAWSVSVYEQYF
TRBD1 few TRBJ1-5 TRBV4-2 TGTGCCAGCAGCCAAGATCAGGGGGGACATCAGCCCCAGCATTTT CASSQDQGGHQPQHF
NA NA TRBJ1-4 TRBV19 TGTGCCAGTACATACGGAGAGGCGGGATCGAATGAAAAACTGTTTTTT CASTYGEAGSNEKLFF
NA few TRBJ1-6 TRBV18 TGTGCCAGCTCACCCCGTAGTAGCTCCTATAATTCACCCCTCCACTTT CASSPRSSSYNSPLHF
NA hyperexpanded TRBJ1-1 TRBV4-2 TGTGCCAGCAGCCACGCAGGGGTCGCTGAAGCTTTCTTT CASSHAGVAEAFF
TRBD2 NA TRBJ2-1 TRBV7-3 TGTGCCAGCAGCCAACGACTAGCGGGAAACGCTGAGCAGTTCTTC CASSQRLAGNAEQFF
TRBD1 NA TRBJ1-1 TRBV6-6 TGTGCCAGCAGACCCTGGGAAGGGGGCGGCACTGAAGCTTTCTTT CASRPWEGGGTEAFF
NA once TRBJ2-3 TRBV6-6 TGTGCCAGCACTTACGCCGACAGGAGCACAGATACGCAGTATTTT CASTYADRSTDTQYF
TRBD1 few TRBJ1-2 TRBV4-2 TGTGCCAGCAGCCAAGAGAGGGCCGGACAGGGTGGCTACACCTTC CASSQERAGQGGYTF
NA few TRBJ1-1 TRBV9 TGTGCCAGCAGCGTGAACGTGAACACTGAAGCTTTCTTT CASSVNVNTEAFF
TRBD1 NA TRBJ2-5 TRBV18 TGTGCCAGCTCACCCACGACAGGGATGTTGGAGACCCAGTACTTC CASSPTTGMLETQYF
TRBD2 NA TRBJ2-3 TRBV15 TGTGCCACCAGCAGACTAGCGGGGACAGATACGCAGTATTTT CATSRLAGTDTQYF
NA NA TRBJ1-3 TRBV4-1 TGCGCCAGCAGCCCCCTTTTTGCCCAGAGCTCTGGAAACACCATATATTTT CASSPLFAQSSGNTIYF
NA NA TRBJ2-1 TRBV4-2 TGTGCCAGCAGTAAGGAGTGGGGGGCCGATGAGCAGTTCTTC CASSKEWGADEQFF
NA NA TRBJ1-2 TRBV28 TGTGCCAGCAGTCACTCGGTCTATGGCTACACCTTC CASSHSVYGYTF
NA NA TRBJ2-2 TRBV4-2 TGTGCCAGCACCTTATCTGACCCCGGGGAGCTGTTTTTT CASTLSDPGELFF
TRBD2 NA TRBJ2-5 TRBV28 TGTGCCAGTCATCGGGGCGGGGGGGAGACCCAGTACTTC CASHRGGGETQYF
NA NA TRBJ1-4 TRBV2 TGTGCCAGCAGTGAGAGGGGGGCTTCAACTAATGAAAAACTGTTTTTT CASSERGASTNEKLFF
NA few TRBJ1-2 TRBV10-1 TGCGCCAGCAGTGAGGCGGCAGGGTATGGCTACACCTTC CASSEAAGYGYTF
NA once TRBJ1-5 TRBV27 TGTGCCAGCAGTTTAAGGCCGGGCGGGGGTTCCCAGCATTTT CASSLRPGGGSQHF
TRBD1 NA TRBJ1-1 TRBV19 TGTGCCAGTAGTGACAGGGGTTATAGTGTCGCTTTCTTT CASSDRGYSVAFF
NA NA TRBJ2-3 TRBV5-6 TGTGCCAGCAGCCGGGACACCACAGATACGCAGTATTTT CASSRDTTDTQYF
TRBD2 NA TRBJ2-5 TRBV5-6 TGTGCCAGCACACTTATGGGCGGGGGGGCCCCCCAAGAGACCCAGTACTTC CASTLMGGGAPQETQYF
NA once TRBJ1-3 TRBV15 TGTGCCACCAGCACTGGAGGCTCTGGAAACACCATATATTTT CATSTGGSGNTIYF
NA NA TRBJ2-5 TRBV6-1 TGTGCCAGCAGTGAAGGTGCCAGGCCGAAGACCCAGTACTTC CASSEGARPKTQYF
NA NA TRBJ1-6 TRBV27 TGTGCCAGCAGTTTAGCCCGTTATTCACCCCTCCACTTT CASSLARYSPLHF
NA NA TRBJ2-7 TRBV7-2 TGTGCCAGCAGGCTCTCAGGGCCGGGCACTAAGAGTAGGGCCTACGAGCAGTACTTC CASRLSGPGTKSRAYEQYF
NA few TRBJ1-1 TRBV5-1 TGCGCCAGCAGCTTTGTACAGGGCGGGACTGAAGCTTTCTTT CASSFVQGGTEAFF
NA once TRBJ1-2 TRBV10-3 TGTGCCATCAGTGAGCCCAACGACAGGTTGTCGTATGGCTACACCTTC CAISEPNDRLSYGYTF
NA NA TRBJ2-3 TRBV28 TGTGCCAGCAGTTCTGACGGGGGGCATACAGATACGCAGTATTTT CASSSDGGHTDTQYF
TRBD1 NA TRBJ2-7 TRBV15 TGTGCCACCAGCAGGGAGCCAGGGACAGGGGGCGCACATTACGAGCAGTACTTC CATSREPGTGGAHYEQYF
TRBD1 once TRBJ1-2 TRBV5-6 TGTGCCAGCAGCTTGTCACAGGGGCTCGCAAATGGCTACACCTTC CASSLSQGLANGYTF
NA NA TRBJ2-7 TRBV6-5 TGTGCCAGCAGTCGTGACATAGACTCCTACGAGCAGTACTTC CASSRDIDSYEQYF
NA NA TRBJ2-3 TRBV5-8 TGTGCCAGCAGCTACACCGGGGGAGGACGCACAGATACGCAGTATTTT CASSYTGGGRTDTQYF
TRBD2 NA TRBJ2-7 TRBV29-1 TGCAGCGTTGAAGATCCCGGGGGGAGCTCCTACGAGCAGTACTTC CSVEDPGGSSYEQYF
TRBD2 NA TRBJ2-2 TRBV7-7 TGTGCTAGTTCTTCGATCGGCGGGGGGGCTAACACCGGGGAGCTGTTTTTT CASSSIGGGANTGELFF
NA NA TRBJ1-3 TRBV5-1 TGCGCCAGCAGCTTGGAGGGCTCTGGAAACACCATATATTTT CASSLEGSGNTIYF